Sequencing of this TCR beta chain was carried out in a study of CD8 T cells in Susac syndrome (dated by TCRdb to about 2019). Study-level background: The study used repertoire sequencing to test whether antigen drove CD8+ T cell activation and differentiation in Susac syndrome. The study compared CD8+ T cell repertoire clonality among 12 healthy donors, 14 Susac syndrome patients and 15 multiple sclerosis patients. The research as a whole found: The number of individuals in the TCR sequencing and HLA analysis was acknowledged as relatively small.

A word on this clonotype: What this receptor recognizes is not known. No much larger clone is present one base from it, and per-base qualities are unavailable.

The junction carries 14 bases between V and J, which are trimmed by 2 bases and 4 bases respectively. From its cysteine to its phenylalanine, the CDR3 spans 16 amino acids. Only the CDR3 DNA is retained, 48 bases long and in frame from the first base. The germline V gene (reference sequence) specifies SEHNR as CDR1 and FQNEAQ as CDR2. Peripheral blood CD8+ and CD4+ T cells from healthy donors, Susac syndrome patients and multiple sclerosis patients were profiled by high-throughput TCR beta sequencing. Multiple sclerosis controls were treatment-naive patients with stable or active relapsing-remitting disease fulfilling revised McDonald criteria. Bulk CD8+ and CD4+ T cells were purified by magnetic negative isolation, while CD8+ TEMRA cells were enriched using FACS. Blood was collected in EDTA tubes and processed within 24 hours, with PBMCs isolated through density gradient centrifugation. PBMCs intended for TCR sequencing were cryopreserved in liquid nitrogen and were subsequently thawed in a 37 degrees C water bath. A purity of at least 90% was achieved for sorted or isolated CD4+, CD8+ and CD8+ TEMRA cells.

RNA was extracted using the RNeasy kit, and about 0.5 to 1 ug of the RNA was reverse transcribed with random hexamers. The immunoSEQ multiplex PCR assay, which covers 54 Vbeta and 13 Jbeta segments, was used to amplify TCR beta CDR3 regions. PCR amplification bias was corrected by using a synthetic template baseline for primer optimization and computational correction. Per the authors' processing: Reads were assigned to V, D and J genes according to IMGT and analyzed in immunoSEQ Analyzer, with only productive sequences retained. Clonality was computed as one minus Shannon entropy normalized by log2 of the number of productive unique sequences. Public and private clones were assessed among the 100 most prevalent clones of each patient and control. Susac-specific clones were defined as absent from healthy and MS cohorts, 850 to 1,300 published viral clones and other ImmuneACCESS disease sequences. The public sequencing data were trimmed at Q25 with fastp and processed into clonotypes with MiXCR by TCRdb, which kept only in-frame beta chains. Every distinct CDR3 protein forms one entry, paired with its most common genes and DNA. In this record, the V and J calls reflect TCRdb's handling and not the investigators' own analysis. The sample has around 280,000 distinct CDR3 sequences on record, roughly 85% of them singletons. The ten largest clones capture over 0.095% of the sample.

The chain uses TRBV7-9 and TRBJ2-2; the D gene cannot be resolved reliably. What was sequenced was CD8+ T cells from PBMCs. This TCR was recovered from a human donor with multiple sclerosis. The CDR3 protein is CASSLLAGLTTGELFF. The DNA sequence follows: TGTGCCAGCAGCTTATTGGCAGGCTTAACCACCGGGGAGCTGTTTTTT.